Each of the 20 T cell receptor beta chains below was sequenced from the same sample in a study of neurological immune-mediated disorders. TCRdb analysed the 5' RACE reads with MiXCR anew, one entry per CDR3 protein. The sample carries tens of thousands of distinct CDR3 sequences, roughly 17% recorded once. The specimen sequenced was PBMCs. The receptors here all came from a woman in her forties in good health.

This clonotype occurred many times. The chain carries TRBV4-1 and TRBJ1-2, with 8 bases identical to TRBD1. CDR1 is MGHRA and CDR2 is YSYEKL in the germline V gene. The CDR3 is 15 residues long. Losses at the gene ends were 4 bases for V and 2 bases for J; bases not matched to a gene: 6. The DNA for the CDR3 is TGCGCCAGCAGCCCCGGACAGGGTAAAAACTATGGCTACACCTTC. Encoded protein: CASSPGQGKNYGYTF.

This clonotype was seen repeatedly, ten times or more. This chain joins TRBV20-1 and TRBJ2-7; the match to TRBD1 covers 9 bases. V was pared by 5 bases and J by 3 bases, with 8 bases of the junction left unmatched. CDR1 is DFQATT, CDR2 SNEGSKA, per germline (reference sequence). The CDR3 spans 14 residues. The CDR3 DNA reads as TGCAGTGCTGGGACAGGGACCTTGGGCTACGAGCAGTACTTC. The encoded protein is CSAGTGTLGYEQYF.

This clonotype has only a few counts. This sequence joins TRBV12-3 or TRBV12-4 and TRBJ2-2; D gene unclear. The CDR3 has 16 amino acids. Trimming left V 1 base short and J 5 bases short, with 14 bases between. CDR3 residues: CASSLGQHALTGELFF. The DNA for the CDR3 is TGTGCCAGCAGTTTAGGCCAGCATGCCCTAACCGGGGAGCTGTTTTTT.

There are many counts of this clonotype. V usage is TRBV6-5 and J usage is TRBJ1-3; the D is unclear. This CDR3 comprises 17 residues. Germline loops: CDR1 MNHEY, CDR2 SVGAGI. Trimming took off 8 bases at V and 0 bases at J, with 20 bases between the two ends. In DNA, the CDR3 is TGTGCCAGCGCCGCTAGGATGCGTGCTCGCTCTGGAAACACCATATATTTT. Translation gives CASAARMRARSGNTIYF.

Ten or more counts support this clonotype. V usage is TRBV20-1 and J usage is TRBJ2-1; D unresolved. Trimming removed 2 bases at V and 0 bases at J, with 11 bases between. Germline V CDR1 and CDR2: DFQATT, SNEGSKA (reference sequence). The length of the CDR3 is 15 residues. The CDR3 loop is CSARYGLSSYNEQFF. The CDR3 DNA reads TGCAGTGCTAGATACGGCCTGAGCTCCTACAATGAGCAGTTCTTC.

In its sample, this clonotype was seen many times. The CDR3 DNA is TGTGCCATCTACGGGGGGTACCAAGAGACCCAGTACTTC. This sequence encodes CAIYGGYQETQYF. The chain employs TRBV6-1 and TRBJ2-5, with 7 bases aligning to TRBD2. The CDR3 totals 13 residues. From germline, CDR1 is MNHNS and CDR2 SASEGT. Trimming cost V 10 bases and J 0 bases; bases outside gene matches: 5.

There are many counts of this clonotype. CDR3 nucleotide sequence: TGTGCCAGCGCCTACGGGTTAGGTTACAATGAGCAGTTCTTC. Encoded protein: CASAYGLGYNEQFF. The V gene is TRBV7-9, the J gene TRBJ2-1, with no clear D. Germline loops: CDR1 SEHNR, CDR2 FQNEAQ (reference sequence). The CDR3 sequence is 14 residues long. V was pared by 8 bases and J by 4 bases, with 15 bases between.

The V call is TRBV20-1, the J call TRBJ2-2; 8 bases are shared with TRBD1. CDR3 length: 14 residues. V was clipped by 4 bases and J by 0 bases; unmatched bases: 1. In germline, CDR1 is DFQATT, CDR2 SNEGSKA (reference sequence). DNA for the CDR3: TGCAGTGCTAAACAGGGGGCGAACACCGGGGAGCTGTTTTTT. Amino acid sequence: CSAKQGANTGELFF.

This rearrangement joins TRBV29-1 to TRBJ1-1; 9 bases line up with TRBD1. With 6 bases clipped from V and 5 bases from J, the junction kept 1 base outside the gene matches. The CDR3 is 11 residues long. From germline, CDR1 is SQVTM and CDR2 ANQGSEA. CDR3: CSVDRGTEAFF. The CDR3 region has the DNA TGCAGCGTAGACAGGGGGACTGAAGCTTTCTTT.

This clonotype was seen a few times. An end of the junction differs from the germline gene, which may be a read error. The chain uses TRBV7-2 and TRBJ2-2, with D unresolved. The germline V gene has CDR1 SGHTA and CDR2 FQGNSA. The CDR3 consists of 15 residues. CDR3 DNA: TGTGCCAGCAGCCGGATGGACGGTTACACCCGGGAGCTGTTTTTT. Amino acid sequence: CASSRMDGYTRELFF. Filled out from reference TRBV7-2 and TRBJ2-2, the complete variable domain reads GAGVSQSPSNKVTEKGKDVELRCDPISGHTALYWYRQSLGQGLEFLIYFQGNSAPDKSGLPSDRFSAERTGGSVSTLTIQRTQQEDSAVYLCASSRMDGYTRELFFGEGSRLTVL.

The table lists this clonotype with many counts. The chain carries TRBV12-3 or TRBV12-4 and TRBJ2-5; 9 nucleotides align to TRBD1. This CDR3 contains 14 residues. J lost 5 bases, V lost 6 bases, and 7 bases had no gene match. CDR3 sequence reads: CASSPTGGEETQYF. The CDR3 coding sequence is TGTGCCAGCAGCCCGACAGGGGGAGAGGAGACCCAGTACTTC.

This clonotype has more than one count but fewer than ten. The chain combines TRBV6-6 with TRBJ1-5; maybe TRBD1 (6 bases). Germline CDR1 is MNHNY and CDR2 is SVGAGI (reference sequence). Trimming removed 1 base at V and 0 bases at J, with 13 bases between. The CDR3 spans 17 residues. The CDR3 nucleotides read TGTGCCAGCAGTTACTTGACAGGCCAGAATAGCAATCAGCCCCAGCATTTT. Translation: CASSYLTGQNSNQPQHF.

About this clonotype itself: Germline is not matched at one junction end, which may reflect a read error. The CDR3 here is CANSDSSRRSYEQYF. The CDR3 nucleotides are TGCGCCAACAGCGACAGTAGCAGGAGATCCTACGAGCAGTACTTC. The V and J genes are TRBV5-1 and TRBJ2-7, with a tentative D call TRBD1 (5 bases). This CDR3 comprises 15 residues. From germline, CDR1 is SGHRS and CDR2 YFSETQ.

The chain joins TRBV5-1 to TRBJ2-4; D uncertain. The V and J ends lost 4 bases and 5 bases respectively, with 13 bases between them. Germline lookup yields CDR1 SGHRS and CDR2 YFSETQ. The CDR3 is 14 amino acids. The CDR3: CASSEQSPQNIQYF. The CDR3 DNA follows: TGCGCCAGCAGCGAACAGTCCCCTCAAAACATTCAGTACTTC.

The gene calls are TRBV2 and TRBJ2-3, with TRBD2 matching 9 bases. Germline V gene lookup returns CDR1 SNHLY and CDR2 FYNNEI. The CDR3 covers 17 residues. V shed 4 bases and J 9 bases; nucleotides not matched to a gene: 17. In DNA form, the CDR3 reads TGTGCCAGCAGTGGCCACCCGGGCGGGGGGGCCGGGGGGACGCAGTATTTT. Translating it yields CASSGHPGGGAGGTQYF.

This clonotype has only a few counts. This chain uses TRBV4-1 with TRBJ1-1; 10 bases align to TRBD1. The CDR3 is 16 amino acids. Germline values: CDR1 MGHRA, CDR2 YSYEKL. The junction had 5 bases not matched to a gene; V was cut back by 4 bases and J by 0 bases. CDR3 sequence: CASSRGTGAMNTEAFF. The CDR3 region has the DNA TGCGCCAGCAGCCGAGGGACAGGGGCTATGAACACTGAAGCTTTCTTT.

On this clonotype itself: Without the conserved terminal phenylalanine or tryptophan, this CDR3 likely stems from a read error. The chain employs TRBV11-2 and TRBJ2-7; weak D call: TRBD2 (5 bases). The V and J ends lost 4 bases and 0 bases respectively, with 19 bases between them. Germline lookup yields CDR1 SGHAT and CDR2 FQNNGV. This CDR3 has 17 amino acids. The CDR3 reads CASSSSGGCFSSYEQYA. The CDR3 DNA reads as TGTGCCAGCAGCTCTAGTGGCGGGTGCTTTAGCTCCTACGAGCAGTACGCC.

This clonotype occurred many times. The CDR3 is CASRKRGRGLGAFF. The CDR3 nucleotides are TGTGCCAGCAGAAAGAGGGGCAGGGGGCTTGGAGCTTTCTTT. The chain recombines TRBV5-6 with TRBJ1-1, with 8 bases aligning to TRBD1. This CDR3 is built from 14 residues. With V trimmed by 5 bases and J by 10 bases, 13 bases remained unmatched. The germline CDR1 and CDR2 sequences are SGHDT and YYEEEE.

This chain uses TRBV20-1 with TRBJ2-1; 7 bases line up with TRBD2. Germline assignment: CDR1 DFQATT and CDR2 SNEGSKA (reference sequence). CDR3 length: 17 amino acids. Losses at the gene ends were 1 base for V and 2 bases for J; bases not matched to a gene: 11. The CDR3 loop reads CSARVRSSGSAYNEQFF. For the CDR3, the DNA is TGCAGTGCTAGAGTTCGAAGTAGCGGGTCCGCCTACAATGAGCAGTTCTTC.

The sample holds many counts of this clonotype. The chain has TRBV4-3 and TRBJ2-3; tentative D call: TRBD2 (6 bases). V was trimmed by 6 bases and J by 3 bases, leaving 16 bases between them. The CDR3 totals 15 residues. Germline V gene data show CDR1 as LGHNA and CDR2 as YSLEER. The CDR3 nucleotides read TGCGCCAGCAGTCTTAACGGACGGGGGACAGATACGCAGTATTTT. It translates to CASSLNGRGTDTQYF.